This entry concerns a single TCR beta chain. This record belongs to a study of blood T cell repertoires in COVID-19. Trimming removed 3 bases from V and 5 bases from J; junction bases left unmatched: 4. The germline gives CDR1 SGHAT, CDR2 FQDESV (reference sequence). The CDR3 runs 14 residues. Method: immunoSEQ multiplex PCR; TCRdb's copy keeps in-frame clones and lacks some. This table holds some 210,000 clones, 81% found once. The receptor's source is a man between 40 and 49 years old who had recovered from COVID-19. Sequences were obtained from PBMCs or T cells enriched from blood (not recorded which). J is TRBJ2-3 and V is TRBV11-1; TRBD2 aligns across 8 bases. Written as DNA, the CDR3 is TGTGCCAGCAGCTTTGTTAGCGGGGTAGATACGCAGTATTTT. Its protein product is CASSFVSGVDTQYF.